Presented here are 28 T cell receptor beta chains from one specimen sequenced in a study of T cell repertoires in ileal Crohn's disease. Clones were sequenced by immunoSEQ multiplex PCR, and TCRdb holds only the in-frame ones, with some missing. The table lists approximately 3,500 clones, roughly four fifths of them singletons. The sequenced sample consisted of ileal tissue. These receptors all stem from an adult with Crohn's disease.

This clone was seen just once. In the same sample, other DNA sequences code for this CDR3. CDR3 amino acids: CASSERRGGNTEAFF. CDR3 DNA: TGCGCCAGCAGTGAGCGACGGGGGGGGAACACTGAAGCTTTCTTT. V is TRBV10-1 and J is TRBJ1-1; tentatively, D is TRBD1 (5 bases). Trimming took off 2 bases at V and 1 base at J, with 11 bases between the two ends. CDR3 length equals 15 residues. The germline CDR1 and CDR2 sequences are WNHNN and SYGVQD (reference sequence).

The chain uses TRBV15 and TRBJ2-6; perhaps TRBD1 as D (6 bases). This CDR3 contains 20 residues. Trimming removed 5 bases from V and 1 base from J, with 24 bases in between. Germline V gives CDR1 LNHNV, CDR2 YYDKDF (reference sequence). Here the CDR3 reads CATSGSWGTGPYSGANVLTF. CDR3 nucleotides: TGTGCCACCAGCGGAAGCTGGGGTACAGGGCCCTATTCTGGGGCCAACGTCCTGACTTTC. The full variable domain, its missing parts supplied by reference TRBV15 and TRBJ2-6, is DAMVIQNPRYQVTQFGKPVTLSCSQTLNHNVMYWYQQKSSQAPKLLFHYYDKDFNNEADTPDNFQSRRPNTSFCFLDIRSPGLGDTAMYLCATSGSWGTGPYSGANVLTFGAGSRLTVL.

The chain is built from TRBV25-1 and TRBJ1-1, with D tentatively TRBD1 (6 bases). This CDR3 region has 14 residues. Germline lookup yields CDR1 MGHDK and CDR2 SYGVNS. The germline V and J ends were trimmed by 1 base and 1 base, with 7 bases remaining between them. The CDR3 bases are TGTGCCAGCAGTGAATGGGGACAGAACACTGAAGCTTTCTTT. The encoded protein is CASSEWGQNTEAFF. Full variable domain (remainder filled in from reference TRBV25-1 and TRBJ1-1): EADIYQTPRYLVIGTGKKITLECSQTMGHDKMYWYQQDPGMELHLIHYSYGVNSTEKGDLSSESTVSRIRTEHFPLTLESARPSHTSQYLCASSEWGQNTEAFFGQGTRLTVV.

The chain links TRBV27 to TRBJ2-7; 8 nucleotides line up with TRBD1. V lost 6 bases to trimming and J lost 4 bases; unmatched junction nucleotides: 11. CDR1 and CDR2 (germline): MNHEY, SMNVEV (reference sequence). The CDR3 sequence is 15 residues long. The CDR3 loop reads CASSPITGGTYEQYV. The CDR3 DNA is TGTGCCAGCAGCCCGATCACAGGGGGAACTTACGAGCAGTACGTC.

The chain is built from TRBV5-1 and TRBJ2-2; 13 bases align to TRBD2. This CDR3 has 16 amino acids. V shed 1 base, J shed 6 bases, and the junction held 3 bases outside the gene matches. Germline values: CDR1 SGHRS, CDR2 YFSETQ. CDR3 region: CASSLRLAGGPGELFF. For the CDR3, the DNA is TGCGCCAGCAGCTTGAGACTAGCGGGAGGTCCCGGGGAGCTGTTTTTT.

This chain uses TRBV5-1 with TRBJ2-3; TRBD1 aligns across 7 bases. Germline CDR1 is SGHRS and CDR2 is YFSETQ. The ends lost 0 bases at V and 0 bases at J; junction bases unmatched: 1. The CDR3 consists of 15 residues. Here the CDR3 DNA reads TGCGCCAGCAGCTTGGCGGGACAGAGCACAGATACGCAGTATTTT. Translated, it gives CASSLAGQSTDTQYF.

The chain links TRBV5-6 to TRBJ2-2, with D maybe TRBD2 (5 bases). V lost 7 bases to trimming and J lost 6 bases, with 16 bases between them. This CDR3 has 14 residues. Germline loops: CDR1 SGHDT, CDR2 YYEEEE. The CDR3 region is CASLRGSWSGELFF. CDR3 bases: TGTGCCAGCCTCCGGGGTAGCTGGTCCGGGGAGCTGTTTTTT.

V usage is TRBV18 and J usage is TRBJ1-5; possible D gene TRBD1, 5 bases. The CDR3 consists of 16 residues. V was pared by 3 bases and J by 0 bases, with 12 bases between. Germline CDR1 is KGHSH and CDR2 is LQKENI. The DNA for the CDR3 is TGTGCCAGCTCACCGACAGCGCTCAATAGCAATCAGCCCCAGCATTTT. Translation: CASSPTALNSNQPQHF.

Here the CDR3 DNA reads TGCGCCAGCAGCTGGAGCGGGGGAAGCACAGATACGCAGTATTTT. Its protein product is CASSWSGGSTDTQYF. The chain joins TRBV5-1 to TRBJ2-3; 8 bases agree with TRBD2. After removal of 3 bases from V and 0 bases from J, the junction contained 3 bases not matched to a gene. The CDR3 has 15 residues. The germline CDR1 and CDR2 sequences are SGHRS and YFSETQ.

The chain employs TRBV2 and TRBJ1-2; 9 bases line up with TRBD1. The CDR3 is 14 residues long. Trimming at V came to 4 bases and at J to 5 bases, leaving 5 bases not matched to a gene. Germline V lookup: CDR1 SNHLY, CDR2 FYNNEI. CDR3 region: CASSAQGAQYGYTF. The CDR3 nucleotides read TGTGCCAGCAGTGCACAGGGGGCGCAATATGGCTACACCTTC. Full variable domain (remainder filled in from reference TRBV2 and TRBJ1-2): EPEVTQTPSHQVTQMGQEVILRCVPISNHLYFYWYRQILGQKVEFLVSFYNNEISEKSEIFDDQFSVERPDGSNFTLKIRSTKLEDSAMYFCASSAQGAQYGYTFGSGTRLTVV.

The chain uses TRBV30 and TRBJ2-7; TRBD1 is a possible D gene (5 bases). There are 13 residues in the CDR3. The V gene lost 7 bases and the J gene lost 0 bases, with 13 bases spanning the gap. Germline CDR1 GTSNPN, CDR2 SVGIG (reference sequence). The CDR3, as DNA: TGTGCCTTCTCGACTGGGGCCTCCTACGAGCAGTACTTC. It codes for CAFSTGASYEQYF.

This chain connects TRBV7-6 to TRBJ2-1; possibly TRBD2 for D (5 bases). V was cut by 3 bases and J by 9 bases, with 15 bases left in between. Germline V CDR1 and CDR2: SGHVS, FNYEAQ. The CDR3 is 14 amino acids. Written as DNA, the CDR3 is TGTGCCAGCAGCTTCCGTCCGGAGGCAAGTGAGCAGTTCTTC. It translates to CASSFRPEASEQFF.

The J gene is TRBJ1-1, the V gene TRBV6-6; TRBD1 is a possible D gene (5 bases). The germline V and J ends were trimmed by 5 bases and 1 base, with 14 bases remaining between them. This CDR3 region has 15 residues. Germline CDR1 is MNHNY and CDR2 is SVGAGI (reference sequence). This CDR3 is CASSLERQTNTEAFF. In DNA form, the CDR3 reads TGTGCCAGCAGTCTTGAAAGACAGACGAACACTGAAGCTTTCTTT.

This clone was recorded only once. V and J are TRBV6-5 and TRBJ1-1, with TRBD1 matching 8 bases. The V segment lost 8 bases and the J segment 0 bases; nucleotides outside the gene matches: 2. Germline CDR1 is MNHEY and CDR2 is SVGAGI. CDR3 size: 13 residues. This CDR3 reads CASRDRMNTEAFF. CDR3 DNA: TGTGCCAGCCGGGACAGGATGAACACTGAAGCTTTCTTT.

The genes are TRBV28 and TRBJ1-1; TRBD1 agrees at 7 bases. This CDR3 spans 13 amino acids. In germline, CDR1 is MDHEN, CDR2 SYDVKM. Losses at the gene ends were 6 bases for V and 8 bases for J; bases not matched to a gene: 9. CDR3 in DNA: TGTGCCAGCAGCCCCGGGACAGCCGAGGAAGCTTTCTTT. It yields the protein CASSPGTAEEAFF.

The chain carries TRBV5-1 and TRBJ2-7; maybe TRBD1 (6 bases). The CDR3 runs to 14 residues. Deletions cut 5 bases from V and 7 bases from J, with 19 bases between. Germline V lookup: CDR1 SGHRS, CDR2 YFSETQ. The CDR3 DNA reads as TGCGCCAGCAGTTCCGGGACACACTTAGGTGAGCAGTACTTC. Translating gives CASSSGTHLGEQYF. Complete variable domain (other parts from reference TRBV5-1 and TRBJ2-7): KAGVTQTPRYLIKTRGQQVTLSCSPISGHRSVSWYQQTPGQGLQFLFEYFSETQRNKGNFPGRFSGRQFSNSRSEMNVSTLELGDSALYLCASSSGTHLGEQYFGPGTRLTVT.

The sample holds a few counts of this clone. The V gene is TRBV5-1, the J gene TRBJ2-1; 9 bases are shared with TRBD2. CDR1 is SGHRS and CDR2 is YFSETQ in the germline V gene. The ends lost 0 bases at V and 3 bases at J; junction bases unmatched: 7. The CDR3 is made up of 17 amino acids. The CDR3 reads CASSLAGGTSRYNEQFF. The CDR3 DNA reads TGCGCCAGCAGCTTGGCCGGCGGGACTAGCCGCTACAATGAGCAGTTCTTC.

Concerning this clone: The same CDR3 is also encoded by other DNA sequences in this sample. This sequence joins TRBV27 and TRBJ1-5; the D gene is possibly TRBD1 (6 bases). V dropped 2 bases and J dropped 4 bases, with 6 bases sitting between them. This CDR3 is built from 13 residues. The germline V gene has CDR1 MNHEY and CDR2 SMNVEV (reference sequence). The CDR3 DNA sequence: TGTGCCAGCAGTTTAAGGGGGAATCAGCCCCAGCATTTT. Protein: CASSLRGNQPQHF.

The rearrangement links TRBV4-3 to TRBJ2-3; tentatively, D is TRBD1 (6 bases). The CDR3 extends over 19 amino acids. Germline V gene lookup returns CDR1 LGHNA and CDR2 YSLEER. Trimming pared 4 bases from V and 2 bases from J, leaving 25 bases between. DNA for the CDR3: TGCGCCAGCAGCCCGGGACAAGGGGCCCCCTTGGATATCACAGATACGCAGTATTTT. As protein: CASSPGQGAPLDITDTQYF.

The chain has TRBV5-1 and TRBJ2-7; a possible D gene is TRBD1 (6 bases). The germline V gene has CDR1 SGHRS and CDR2 YFSETQ. This CDR3 is 15 amino acids long. Trimming pared 4 bases from V and 1 base from J, leaving 15 bases between. The CDR3 sequence is CASSLQGIPSYEQYF. The CDR3 DNA sequence: TGCGCCAGCAGCCTGCAGGGGATCCCTTCCTACGAGCAGTACTTC.

The rearrangement uses TRBV19 and TRBJ1-3; D is perhaps TRBD1 (6 bases). Between the trimmed V and J ends, which lost 3 bases and 2 bases, there was a span of 11 bases. Germline V gives CDR1 LNHDA, CDR2 SQIVND (reference sequence). The CDR3 length is 15 residues. The DNA for the CDR3 is TGTGCCAGTAGTATCCAGGGGTTCGCTGGAAACACCATATATTTT. It yields the protein CASSIQGFAGNTIYF.

V usage is TRBV4-3 and J usage is TRBJ2-5; possibly TRBD1 for D (6 bases). This CDR3 is built from 13 residues. Germline V gene sequence: CDR1 LGHNA, CDR2 YSLEER. The germline V and J ends were trimmed by 3 bases and 3 bases, with 8 bases remaining between them. The CDR3 sequence: CASSQTGKETQYF. Here the CDR3 DNA reads TGCGCCAGCAGCCAGACAGGAAAAGAGACCCAGTACTTC.

The rearrangement joins TRBV9 to TRBJ1-2; the match to TRBD1 covers 9 bases. The V segment lost 3 bases and the J segment 4 bases; nucleotides outside the gene matches: 7. The CDR3 consists of 15 residues. Germline CDR1 reads SGDLS; CDR2 reads YYNGEE. The CDR3 protein is CASSDLTGGSYGYTF. Here the CDR3 DNA reads TGTGCCAGCAGCGATCTCACAGGGGGCAGCTATGGCTACACCTTC.

The chain has TRBV5-6 and TRBJ2-7, with 8 positions matching TRBD1. J was trimmed by 3 bases and V by 7 bases; bases with no gene match: 9. CDR1 SGHDT and CDR2 YYEEEE come from the germline V gene. This CDR3 has 14 residues. CDR3 region: CASFPGQDIYEQYF. CDR3 nucleotide sequence: TGTGCCAGCTTTCCGGGACAGGATATCTACGAGCAGTACTTC.

This clone was seen a handful of times. In the same sample, other DNA sequences code for this CDR3. V usage is TRBV27 and J usage is TRBJ2-3; the D gene is possibly TRBD1 (7 bases). The V end was cut by 5 bases, the J end by 3 bases, with 15 bases between. The V gene's germline CDR1 is MNHEY and CDR2 SMNVEV (reference sequence). The CDR3 is made up of 15 amino acids. This chain's CDR3 is CASSLYRGGTDTQYF. The CDR3 nucleotides read TGTGCCAGCAGTCTATACAGGGGAGGTACAGATACGCAGTATTTT.

The chain joins TRBV10-1 to TRBJ2-3; 8 bases line up with TRBD2. J gave up 1 base and V 2 bases, and 2 bases lay outside the gene matches. Germline loops: CDR1 WNHNN, CDR2 SYGVQD (reference sequence). The CDR3 spans 15 residues. The CDR3 nucleotides read TGCGCCAGCAGTGAGGTGCGGGAGGGCACAGATACGCAGTATTTT. It yields the protein CASSEVREGTDTQYF.

The J gene is TRBJ1-5, the V gene TRBV4-1; 12 bases map to TRBD1. Germline values: CDR1 MGHRA, CDR2 YSYEKL. The length of the CDR3 is 18 residues. Trimming took 3 bases from V and 1 from J; bases not matched to a gene: 7. The CDR3 bases are TGCGCCAGCAGCCAGGAGGGACAGGGGGCAGAAAGCAATCAGCCCCAGCATTTT. The encoded protein is CASSQEGQGAESNQPQHF.

This rearrangement joins TRBV7-8 to TRBJ2-1; TRBD2 matches at 8 bases. Germline trimming cut 4 bases from V and 6 bases from J; bases unmatched to any gene: 5. This CDR3 has 14 residues. Per the germline V gene, CDR1 is SGHVS and CDR2 is FQNEAQ. The CDR3 nucleotides read TGTGCCAGCAGCTCTAGCGGGTCGGGCAATGAGCAGTTCTTC. Its protein product is CASSSSGSGNEQFF.